Sequencing of this T cell receptor (beta chain) was carried out in a study of T cells in localized non-small cell lung cancer. Findings and caveats of the study: Uninvolved adjacent lung had the highest recorded T cell clonality, with tumor below it. Longer survival (overall) was linked to higher T cell density in blood. The tumor had only one region sequenced, so heterogeneity remains possible. Appearance in adjacent lung was seen for a median approximately 59 of the top 100 tumor clones.

A word on this clone: What it binds is not known.

TCRdb keeps only in-frame clones here, not all; method: immunoSEQ multiplex PCR. This sample has 1,100 or so clones, with 26% found just once. V was cut by 5 bases and J by 4 bases, with 13 bases left in between. This CDR3 spans 13 amino acids. Germline CDR1 and CDR2: SGDLS and YYNGEE. The sequence came from a man aged 40 to 75 with stage II lung adenocarcinoma. The sample consisted of normal lung tissue next to the tumor, taken before any cancer treatment. The rearrangement links TRBV9 to TRBJ2-7; D not resolved. This CDR3 reads CASSNPERYEQYF. The DNA of the CDR3 is TGTGCCAGCAGTAACCCGGAGAGGTACGAGCAGTACTTC.